This TCR beta chain was sequenced during a study of T cells after yellow fever vaccination. Study as a whole: Fractions low in cell number were prepared with SMART-Seq v4 Ultra Low Input. Whole-study results and caveats: Any FACS-sorted repertoire could hold abundant clonotypes that contaminate it from the bulk population. Secondary responses were weaker yet peaked faster, day 5 versus 15.

Conversion of TCR transcripts into cDNA relied on 5'RACE template switching, which added a universal primer site and UMIs. TCRdb called the 5' RACE reads again in MiXCR, with one record for every CDR3 protein. The sample lists around 120,000 distinct CDR3 sequences, 7.2% occurring once. This clonotype has only a few counts. Its antigen is as yet unknown. The TCR comes from a man younger than 30 who received the YFV17D yellow fever vaccine. The material was CD4+ T cells sorted from PBMCs, obtained roughly 46 days after the first yellow fever vaccination.

CDR3 coding DNA: TGCGCCAGCAGCCAGGGACTTTCCTCTGGAAACACCATATATTTT. Amino acid sequence: CASSQGLSSGNTIYF. V usage is TRBV5-1 and J usage is TRBJ1-3, with D possibly being TRBD1 (5 bases). Trimming cost V 4 bases and J 0 bases, with 11 bases left between them. The germline V gene encodes CDR1 SGHRS and CDR2 YFSETQ. The CDR3 spans 15 residues. Looking up the rest from reference TRBV5-1 and TRBJ1-3 gives the full variable domain: KAGVTQTPRYLIKTRGQQVTLSCSPISGHRSVSWYQQTPGQGLQFLFEYFSETQRNKGNFPGRFSGRQFSNSRSEMNVSTLELGDSALYLCASSQGLSSGNTIYFGEGSWLTVV.